Here is one T cell receptor (beta chain) with its context. Its antigen is undetermined. This sample stems from a study of cytomegalovirus exposure and HLA in healthy donors. CDR1 and CDR2 from the germline V gene are MNHNS and SASEGT. This CDR3 spans 15 amino acids. V lost 5 bases and J 3 bases, leaving 11 bases between the germline ends. Study-wide points: Immune exposure information available was restricted to CMV serostatus. The authors later found HLA-associated TCR beta chains more clonally expanded than equally common others.

Both 60 Vbeta primers and 13 Jbeta primers went into the PCR. This table comes from immunoSEQ multiplex PCR, and its TCRdb copy is limited to in-frame clones, with some not included. This table has under 110,000 clones, 85% to 90% appearing once. This chain joins TRBV6-1 and TRBJ2-6, with a possible D match to TRBD1 (6 bases). Sequenced sample: PBMCs. The clonotype originates from a man aged 25 to 40 in good health and CMV-seronegative. DNA of the CDR3: TGTGCCAGCAGTCCACAGGGATTTGGGGCCAACGTCCTGACTTTC. As protein: CASSPQGFGANVLTF.